This passage covers 15 T cell receptor beta chains from one sample sequenced in a study of shared clonotypes between healthy human individuals. Sequenced by immunoSEQ multiplex PCR; TCRdb stores in-frame clones only, minus some. The sample lists 2,500,000 or so clones, 93% occurring once. Material: naive CD4+ T cells from PBMCs. Subset here: CD45RA+ positively selected. These receptors all stem from a man aged 18 to 35 in good health. Some clones in this sample may be carry-over from other donors' samples.

The chain carries TRBV7-9 and TRBJ2-2, with TRBD2 identical over 15 bases. V trimming: 5 bases; J trimming: 3 bases; junction bases outside the gene matches: 4. Germline V gene lookup returns CDR1 SEHNR and CDR2 FQNEAQ (reference sequence). The CDR3 loop spans 17 amino acids. The DNA of the CDR3 is TGTGCCAGCAGCGTTCGGACTAGCGGGAGGGACACCGGGGAGCTGTTTTTT. This codes for CASSVRTSGRDTGELFF.

A single count supports this clone. This sequence joins TRBV6-1 and TRBJ2-5; the D gene is possibly TRBD2 (6 bases). Trimming removed 1 base from V and 5 bases from J, with 8 bases in between. The germline gives CDR1 MNHNS, CDR2 SASEGT. The CDR3 contains 13 residues. CDR3 bases: TGTGCCAGCAGTGAAGTTGGGGGGGAGACCCAGTACTTC. Protein sequence: CASSEVGGETQYF.

This chain links TRBV6-1 with TRBJ2-7; 9 bases agree with TRBD2. Germline V gene sequence: CDR1 MNHNS, CDR2 SASEGT. This CDR3 has 15 residues. Losses at the gene ends were 5 bases for V and 1 base for J; bases not matched to a gene: 6. Written as DNA, the CDR3 is TGTGCCAGCAGTTTGGCTAGCGGGACGTCCTACGAGCAGTACTTC. Amino acid sequence: CASSLASGTSYEQYF.

The CDR3 region has the DNA TGTGCCAGCAGCTTACTAGCGCACCAAGAGACCCAGTACTTC. Its protein is CASSLLAHQETQYF. V gene TRBV7-2 combines with J gene TRBJ2-5; weak D call: TRBD2 (6 bases). The CDR3 consists of 14 residues. CDR1 SGHTA and CDR2 FQGNSA come from the germline V gene. Trimming took off 2 bases at V and 0 bases at J, with 7 bases between the two ends.

The chain is built from TRBV7-2 and TRBJ2-1; the D is unclear. CDR1 and CDR2 from the germline V gene are SGHTA and FQGNSA. The CDR3 runs to 12 residues. V shed 3 bases and J shed 9 bases, with 9 bases lying between them. The CDR3 nucleotides are TGTGCCAGCAGCTTTGCGTTCGGTGAGCAGTTCTTC. Its protein is CASSFAFGEQFF. Full variable domain (outside the CDR3, taken from reference TRBV7-2 and TRBJ2-1): GAGVSQSPSNKVTEKGKDVELRCDPISGHTALYWYRQSLGQGLEFLIYFQGNSAPDKSGLPSDRFSAERTGGSVSTLTIQRTQQEDSAVYLCASSFAFGEQFFGPGTRLTVL.

Concerning this clone: One end of the junction is discordant with germline, which a read error may explain. V and J are TRBV5-1 and TRBJ1-4; TRBD1 matches 11 bases. The CDR3 runs 14 residues. CDR1 SGHRS and CDR2 YFSETQ come from the germline V gene. The CDR3 DNA reads as TGCGCCAGCAGATTGGGGACAGGGGGTGAAAAACTGTTTTTT. Its translation is CASRLGTGGEKLFF.

The chain has TRBV19 and TRBJ2-7; no clear D. V lost 5 bases, J lost 1 base, and 12 bases lay in between. The CDR3 is 14 residues long. Per the germline V gene, CDR1 is LNHDA and CDR2 is SQIVND (reference sequence). The CDR3 nucleotides are TGTGCCAGTAGTGACCCCGGGTATTCCTACGAGCAGTACTTC. This sequence encodes CASSDPGYSYEQYF.

V and J are TRBV5-4 and TRBJ2-7, with 9 bases that match TRBD1. Germline V gene lookup returns CDR1 SGHNT and CDR2 YYREEE (reference sequence). The CDR3 has 15 amino acids. Trimming removed 0 bases from V and 6 bases from J; junction bases left unmatched: 7. This CDR3 reads CASSLGTGAGIEQYF. CDR3 coding DNA: TGTGCCAGCAGCTTGGGGACAGGGGCCGGGATCGAGCAGTACTTC.

The gene calls are TRBV5-6 and TRBJ2-7; a weak D match, TRBD2 (6 bases). Germline assignment: CDR1 SGHDT and CDR2 YYEEEE. The V gene lost 3 bases and the J gene lost 1 base, with 14 bases spanning the gap. This CDR3 contains 15 residues. The CDR3 loop reads CASSSSRGRSYEQYF. The CDR3 DNA reads TGTGCCAGCAGCTCTAGCCGGGGGAGATCCTACGAGCAGTACTTC.

This chain connects TRBV9 to TRBJ1-2; D is uncertain. Germline assignment: CDR1 SGDLS and CDR2 YYNGEE. Trimming pared 0 bases from V and 7 bases from J, leaving 7 bases between. The CDR3 loop spans 12 amino acids. CDR3 in DNA: TGTGCCAGCAGCGTAGCAATGGCTGGCTACACCTTC. Translation: CASSVAMAGYTF.

V is TRBV6-1 and J is TRBJ2-5, with D tentatively TRBD2 (6 bases). The germline CDR1 and CDR2 sequences are MNHNS and SASEGT. V shed 7 bases and J shed 6 bases, with 12 bases lying between them. The CDR3 totals 12 residues. In DNA form, the CDR3 reads TGTGCCAGCACGGAAGGGAGGAAGACCCAGTACTTC. It translates to CASTEGRKTQYF.

The J gene is TRBJ2-1, the V gene TRBV6-5; TRBD1 matches at 9 bases. Germline V gene sequence: CDR1 MNHEY, CDR2 SVGAGI. The J segment lost 5 bases and the V segment lost 2 bases, leaving 4 bases of the junction unmatched. The CDR3 covers 15 residues. The CDR3 DNA is TGTGCCAGCAGTTACGGGGACAGGGAAAACAATGAGCAGTTCTTC. It encodes CASSYGDRENNEQFF.

A single count supports this clone. The chain joins TRBV12-5 to TRBJ2-3; weak D call: TRBD1 (5 bases). V was cut by 1 base and J by 2 bases, with 7 bases left in between. The CDR3 covers 14 residues. In germline, CDR1 is LGHNT, CDR2 FRNRAP. DNA for the CDR3: TGTGCTAGTGGTTTGGGCGGACACACAGATACGCAGTATTTT. Protein product: CASGLGGHTDTQYF.

The chain combines TRBV30 with TRBJ2-7, with 14 nucleotides matching TRBD2. CDR3 size: 17 residues. The germline CDR1 and CDR2 sequences are GTSNPN and SVGIG (reference sequence). V shed 2 bases and J 4 bases; nucleotides not matched to a gene: 10. The CDR3 DNA reads as TGTGCCTGGAGTTTACTTGGGACTAGCGGGAGAGGGTACGAGCAGTACTTC. Its translation: CAWSLLGTSGRGYEQYF.

The genes are TRBV28 and TRBJ2-3; D unclear. Trimming removed 2 bases at V and 9 bases at J, with 9 bases between. From germline, CDR1 is MDHEN and CDR2 SYDVKM. The CDR3 sequence is 12 residues long. DNA for the CDR3: TGTGCCAGCAGTTTAGTGTCCGGGACGCAGTATTTT. Translated: CASSLVSGTQYF.